This T cell receptor beta chain was captured in a study of T cell responses to AZD1222 COVID-19 vaccine. Study observations and caveats: Spike-specific TCR breadth and depth went up after people got two AZD1222 doses.

Some clones are missing from TCRdb's copy, which holds only in-frame ones; the method was immunoSEQ multiplex PCR. Here the sample spans about 110,000 clones, 89% being singletons. A note on this clone: Its antigen is as yet unknown.

The CDR3 runs to 14 residues. Germline V CDR1 and CDR2: SGHRS, YFSETQ. Trimming shortened V by 4 bases and J by 4 bases, and 14 bases separated the two germline ends. The chain joins TRBV5-1 to TRBJ2-5; D is undetermined. The starting material was peripheral blood, obtained on day 0 of MenACWY control vaccination. The origin of this receptor is an adult in good health. The CDR3: CASSDGAVGETQYF. CDR3 coding DNA: TGCGCCAGCAGCGATGGCGCCGTAGGAGAGACCCAGTACTTC.